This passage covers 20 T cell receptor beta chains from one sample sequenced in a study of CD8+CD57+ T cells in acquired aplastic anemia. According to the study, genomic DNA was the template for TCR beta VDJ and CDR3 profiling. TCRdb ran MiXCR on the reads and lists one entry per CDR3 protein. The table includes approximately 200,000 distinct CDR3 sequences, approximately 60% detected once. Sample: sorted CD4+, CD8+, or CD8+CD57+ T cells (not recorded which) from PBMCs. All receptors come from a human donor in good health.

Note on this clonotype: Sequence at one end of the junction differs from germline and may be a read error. CDR3 loop: CASSLAQGYYGYTF. CDR3 nucleotide sequence: TGTGCCAGCAGCTTGGCACAGGGTTACTATGGCTACACCTTC. This chain links TRBV5-1 with TRBJ1-2, with D possibly matching TRBD1 (6 bases). Germline V gives CDR1 SGHRS, CDR2 YFSETQ. The CDR3 sequence is 14 residues long.

CDR3 amino acids: CAISVGSGTGADTQYF. The CDR3 DNA follows: TGTGCCATCAGTGTAGGTAGCGGGACGGGGGCAGATACGCAGTATTTT. The V call is TRBV10-3, the J call TRBJ2-3, with 8 bases lining up with TRBD2. Germline assignment: CDR1 ENHRY and CDR2 SYGVKD. The CDR3 runs 16 residues. V lost 4 bases, J lost 4 bases, and 10 bases stayed unmatched.

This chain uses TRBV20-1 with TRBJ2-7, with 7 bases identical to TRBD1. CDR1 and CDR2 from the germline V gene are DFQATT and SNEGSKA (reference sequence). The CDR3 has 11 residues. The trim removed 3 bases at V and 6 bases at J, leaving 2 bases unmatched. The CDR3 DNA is TGCAGTGCTAGGGGACAGTTCGAGCAGTACTTC. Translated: CSARGQFEQYF.

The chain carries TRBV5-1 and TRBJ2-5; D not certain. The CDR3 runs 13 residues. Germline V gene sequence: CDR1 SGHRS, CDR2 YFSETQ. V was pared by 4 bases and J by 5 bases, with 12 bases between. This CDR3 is CASSTPPWETQYF. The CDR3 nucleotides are TGCGCCAGCAGCACTCCCCCCTGGGAGACCCAGTACTTC.

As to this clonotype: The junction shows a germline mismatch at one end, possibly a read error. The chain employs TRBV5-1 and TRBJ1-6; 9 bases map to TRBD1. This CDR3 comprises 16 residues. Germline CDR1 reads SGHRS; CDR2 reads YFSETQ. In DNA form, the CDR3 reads TGCGCCGGCAGCCAAGCCAGGGACAGGGTAGATTCACCCCTCCACTTT. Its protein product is CAGSQARDRVDSPLHF.

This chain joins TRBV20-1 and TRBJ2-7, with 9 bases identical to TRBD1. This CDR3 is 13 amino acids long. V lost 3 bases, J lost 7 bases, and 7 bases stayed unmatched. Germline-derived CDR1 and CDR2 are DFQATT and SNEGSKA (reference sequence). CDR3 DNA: TGCAGTGCTAGTGCTACCGGGACAGGGGAGCAGTACTTC. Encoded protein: CSASATGTGEQYF.

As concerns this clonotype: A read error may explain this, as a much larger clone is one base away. In nucleotides, the CDR3 is TGTGCCAGCAGTTCAGGGGGGACTAGCGGGGGTAAAGATACGCAGTATTTT. The encoded protein is CASSSGGTSGGKDTQYF. The chain combines TRBV12-3 or TRBV12-4 with TRBJ2-3; 14 bases are shared with TRBD2. The V gene end was trimmed by 4 bases and the J gene end by 5 bases; junction bases not matched to a gene: 8. The length of the CDR3 is 17 residues.

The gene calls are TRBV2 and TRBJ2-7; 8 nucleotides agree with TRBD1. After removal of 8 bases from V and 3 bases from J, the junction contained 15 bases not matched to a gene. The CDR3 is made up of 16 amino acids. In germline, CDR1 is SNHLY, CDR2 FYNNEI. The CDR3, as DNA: TGTGCCAGCGGATATAACGACAGGGGCACCGGCTACGAGCAGTACTTC. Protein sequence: CASGYNDRGTGYEQYF.

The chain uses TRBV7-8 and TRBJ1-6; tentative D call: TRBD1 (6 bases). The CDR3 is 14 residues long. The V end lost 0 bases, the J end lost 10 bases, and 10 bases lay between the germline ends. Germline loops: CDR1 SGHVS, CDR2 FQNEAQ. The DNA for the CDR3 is TGTGCCAGCAGCTTAGCGAAGGGGGGATCACCCCTCCACTTT. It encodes CASSLAKGGSPLHF.

CDR3 loop: CAISPTANLAKNIQYF. The DNA of the CDR3 is TGTGCCATCAGTCCGACAGCCAACCTAGCCAAAAACATTCAGTACTTC. The chain joins TRBV10-3 to TRBJ2-4, with a tentative D call TRBD1 (5 bases). CDR1 and CDR2 (germline): ENHRY, SYGVKD. Trimming shortened V by 5 bases and J by 0 bases, and 14 bases separated the two germline ends. The length of the CDR3 is 16 residues.

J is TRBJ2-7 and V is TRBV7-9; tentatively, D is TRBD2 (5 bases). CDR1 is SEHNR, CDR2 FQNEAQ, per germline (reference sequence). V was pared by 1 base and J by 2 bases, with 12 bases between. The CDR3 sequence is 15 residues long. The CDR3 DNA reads TGTGCCAGCAGCTTAGGCGGGCGAAAGGCCTACGAGCAGTACTTC. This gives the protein CASSLGGRKAYEQYF.

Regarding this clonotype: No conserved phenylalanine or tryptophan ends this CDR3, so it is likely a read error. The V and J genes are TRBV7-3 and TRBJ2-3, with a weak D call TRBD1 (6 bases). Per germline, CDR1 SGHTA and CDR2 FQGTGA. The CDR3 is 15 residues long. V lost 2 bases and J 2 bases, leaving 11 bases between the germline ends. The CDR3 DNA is TGTGCCAGCAGCTTACACCAGGGGAACACAGATACGCAGTATCTT. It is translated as CASSLHQGNTDTQYL.

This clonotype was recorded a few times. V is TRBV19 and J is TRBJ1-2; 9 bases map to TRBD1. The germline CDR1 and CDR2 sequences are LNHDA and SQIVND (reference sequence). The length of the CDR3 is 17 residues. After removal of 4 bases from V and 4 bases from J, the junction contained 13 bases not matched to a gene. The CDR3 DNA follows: TGTGCCAGTAGTAGGCTTTCAGGACAGGGGACCTTCTATGGCTACACCTTC. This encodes CASSRLSGQGTFYGYTF. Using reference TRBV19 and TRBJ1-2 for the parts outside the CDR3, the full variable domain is DGGITQSPKYLFRKEGQNVTLSCEQNLNHDAMYWYRQDPGQGLRLIYYSQIVNDFQKGDIAEGYSVSREKKESFPLTVTSAQKNPTAFYLCASSRLSGQGTFYGYTFGSGTRLTVV.

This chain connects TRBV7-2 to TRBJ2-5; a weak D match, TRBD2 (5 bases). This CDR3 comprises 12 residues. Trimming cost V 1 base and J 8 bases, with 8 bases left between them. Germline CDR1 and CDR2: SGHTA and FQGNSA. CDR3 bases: TGTGCCAGCAGCTTAGTTGCGGGTACCCAGTACTTC. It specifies CASSLVAGTQYF.

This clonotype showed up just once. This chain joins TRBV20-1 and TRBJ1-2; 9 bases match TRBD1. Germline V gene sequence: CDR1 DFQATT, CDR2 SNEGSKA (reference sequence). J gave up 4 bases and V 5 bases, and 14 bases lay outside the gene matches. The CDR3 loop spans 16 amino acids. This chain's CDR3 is CSASQYHGTGSYGYTF. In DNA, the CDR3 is TGCAGTGCTTCCCAGTACCATGGGACAGGGAGCTATGGCTACACCTTC.

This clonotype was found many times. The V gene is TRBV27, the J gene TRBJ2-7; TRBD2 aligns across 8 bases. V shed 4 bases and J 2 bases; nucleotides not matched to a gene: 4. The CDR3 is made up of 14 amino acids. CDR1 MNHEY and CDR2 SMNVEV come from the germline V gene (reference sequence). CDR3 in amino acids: CASSSTGGAYEQYF. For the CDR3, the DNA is TGTGCCAGCAGTTCAACGGGAGGGGCCTACGAGCAGTACTTC.

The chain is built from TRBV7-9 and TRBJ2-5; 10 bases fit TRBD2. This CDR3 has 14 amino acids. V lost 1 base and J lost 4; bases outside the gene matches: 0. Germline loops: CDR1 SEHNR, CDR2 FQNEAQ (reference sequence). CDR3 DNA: TGTGCCAGCAGCTTAGTAGCGGGGGGAGAGACCCAGTACTTC. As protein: CASSLVAGGETQYF.

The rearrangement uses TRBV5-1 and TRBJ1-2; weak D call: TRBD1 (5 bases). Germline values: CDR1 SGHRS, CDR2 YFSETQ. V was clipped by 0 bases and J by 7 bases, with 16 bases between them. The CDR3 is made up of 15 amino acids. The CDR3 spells CASSLGGERTGGYTF. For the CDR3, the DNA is TGCGCCAGCAGCTTGGGGGGGGAACGGACGGGTGGCTACACCTTC.

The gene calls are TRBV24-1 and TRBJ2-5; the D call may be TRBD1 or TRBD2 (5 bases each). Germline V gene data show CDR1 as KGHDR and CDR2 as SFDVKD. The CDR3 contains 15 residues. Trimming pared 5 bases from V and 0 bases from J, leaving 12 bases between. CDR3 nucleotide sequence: TGTGCCACCAGTGCCGGGACGGGTTACCAAGAGACCCAGTACTTC. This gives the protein CATSAGTGYQETQYF.

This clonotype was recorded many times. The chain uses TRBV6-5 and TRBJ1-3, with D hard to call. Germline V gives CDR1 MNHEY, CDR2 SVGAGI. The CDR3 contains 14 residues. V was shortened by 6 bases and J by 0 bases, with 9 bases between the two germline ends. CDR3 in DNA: TGTGCCAGCAGCCAGGATCTCTCTGGAAACACCATATATTTT. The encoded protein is CASSQDLSGNTIYF.